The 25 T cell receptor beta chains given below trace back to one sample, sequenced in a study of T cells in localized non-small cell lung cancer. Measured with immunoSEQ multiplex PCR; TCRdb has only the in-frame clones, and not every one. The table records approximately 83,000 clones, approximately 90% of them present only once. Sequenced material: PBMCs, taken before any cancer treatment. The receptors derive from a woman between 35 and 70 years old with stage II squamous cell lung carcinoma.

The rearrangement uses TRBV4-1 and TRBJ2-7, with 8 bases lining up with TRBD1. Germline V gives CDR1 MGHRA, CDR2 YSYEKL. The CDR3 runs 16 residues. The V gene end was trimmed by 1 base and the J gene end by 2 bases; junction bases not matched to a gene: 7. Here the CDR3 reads CASSQGSDRETYEQYF. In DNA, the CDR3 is TGCGCCAGCAGCCAAGGTTCGGACAGGGAGACCTACGAGCAGTACTTC.

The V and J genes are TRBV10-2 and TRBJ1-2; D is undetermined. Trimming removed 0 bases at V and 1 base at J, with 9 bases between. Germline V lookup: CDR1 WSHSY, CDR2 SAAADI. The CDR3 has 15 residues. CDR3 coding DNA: TGCGCCAGCAGTGAGTCGGGGTCTATTAACTATGGCTACACCTTC. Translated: CASSESGSINYGYTF.

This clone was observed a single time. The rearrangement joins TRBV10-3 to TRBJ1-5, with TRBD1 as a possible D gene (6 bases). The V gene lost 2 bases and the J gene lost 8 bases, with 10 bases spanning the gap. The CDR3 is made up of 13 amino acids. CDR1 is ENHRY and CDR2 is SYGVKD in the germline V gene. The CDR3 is CAISEDRFEPQHF. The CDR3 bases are TGTGCCATCAGTGAGGACAGGTTTGAGCCCCAGCATTTT.

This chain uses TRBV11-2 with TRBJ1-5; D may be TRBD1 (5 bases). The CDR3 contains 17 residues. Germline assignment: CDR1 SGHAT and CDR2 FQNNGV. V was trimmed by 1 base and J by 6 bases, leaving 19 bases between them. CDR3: CASSLVPNRPPSQPQHF. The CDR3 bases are TGTGCCAGCAGCTTAGTTCCCAACAGGCCCCCAAGTCAGCCCCAGCATTTT.

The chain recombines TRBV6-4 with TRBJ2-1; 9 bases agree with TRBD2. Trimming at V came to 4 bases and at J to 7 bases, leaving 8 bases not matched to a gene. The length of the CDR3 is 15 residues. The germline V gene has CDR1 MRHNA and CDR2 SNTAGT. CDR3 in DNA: TGTGCCAGCAGTGTAGGACTAGCGACCCTTAATGAGCAGTTCTTC. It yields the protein CASSVGLATLNEQFF.

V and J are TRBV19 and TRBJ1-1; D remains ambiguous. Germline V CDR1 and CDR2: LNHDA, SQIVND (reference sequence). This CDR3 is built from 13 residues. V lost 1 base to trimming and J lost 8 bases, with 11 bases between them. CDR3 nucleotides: TGTGCCAGTAGTATAGCCCGCTTGGGGGAAGCTTTCTTT. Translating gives CASSIARLGEAFF.

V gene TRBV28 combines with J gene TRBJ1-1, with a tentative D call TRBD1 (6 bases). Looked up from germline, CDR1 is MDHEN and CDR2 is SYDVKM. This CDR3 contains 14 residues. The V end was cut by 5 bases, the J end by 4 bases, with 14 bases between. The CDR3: CASSGGAYLTEAFF. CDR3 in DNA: TGTGCCAGCAGTGGGGGGGCCTACCTCACTGAAGCTTTCTTT.

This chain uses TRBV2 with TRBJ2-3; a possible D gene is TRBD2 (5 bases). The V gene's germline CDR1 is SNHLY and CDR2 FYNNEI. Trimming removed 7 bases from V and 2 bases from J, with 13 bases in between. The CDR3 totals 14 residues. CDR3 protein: CASMDWTLTDTQYF. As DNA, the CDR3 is TGTGCCAGCATGGACTGGACCCTCACAGATACGCAGTATTTT.

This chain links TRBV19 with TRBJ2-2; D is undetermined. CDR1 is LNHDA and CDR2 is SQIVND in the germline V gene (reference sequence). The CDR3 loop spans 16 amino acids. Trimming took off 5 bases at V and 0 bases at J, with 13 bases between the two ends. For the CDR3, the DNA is TGTGCCAGTAGTCGGTTCAGTATTGCGAACACCGGGGAGCTGTTTTTT. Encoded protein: CASSRFSIANTGELFF. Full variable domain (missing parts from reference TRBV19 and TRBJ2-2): DGGITQSPKYLFRKEGQNVTLSCEQNLNHDAMYWYRQDPGQGLRLIYYSQIVNDFQKGDIAEGYSVSREKKESFPLTVTSAQKNPTAFYLCASSRFSIANTGELFFGEGSRLTVL.

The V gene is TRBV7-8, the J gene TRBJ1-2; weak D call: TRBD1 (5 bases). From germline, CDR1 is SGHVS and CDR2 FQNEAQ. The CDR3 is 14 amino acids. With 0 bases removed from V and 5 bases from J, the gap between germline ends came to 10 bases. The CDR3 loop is CASSLAFRGYGYTF. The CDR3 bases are TGTGCCAGCAGCTTAGCGTTTAGGGGTTATGGCTACACCTTC.

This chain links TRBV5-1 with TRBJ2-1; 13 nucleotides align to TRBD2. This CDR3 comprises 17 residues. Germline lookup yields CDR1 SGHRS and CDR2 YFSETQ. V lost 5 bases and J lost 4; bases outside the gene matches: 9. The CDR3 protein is CASRRSAGLAGYNEQFF. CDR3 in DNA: TGCGCCAGCAGGAGATCCGCGGGACTAGCGGGGTACAATGAGCAGTTCTTC.

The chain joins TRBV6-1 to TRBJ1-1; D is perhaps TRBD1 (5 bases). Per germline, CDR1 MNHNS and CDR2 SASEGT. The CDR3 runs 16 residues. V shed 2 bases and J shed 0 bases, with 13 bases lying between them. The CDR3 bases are TGTGCCAGCAGTGAAAGTGACAGATTGATGAACACTGAAGCTTTCTTT. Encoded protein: CASSESDRLMNTEAFF.

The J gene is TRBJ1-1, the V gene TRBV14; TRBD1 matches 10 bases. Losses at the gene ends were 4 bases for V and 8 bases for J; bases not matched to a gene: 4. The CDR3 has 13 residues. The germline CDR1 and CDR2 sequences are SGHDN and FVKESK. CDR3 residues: CASSRRGQGEAFF. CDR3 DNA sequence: TGTGCCAGCAGCCGGCGGGGACAGGGGGAAGCTTTCTTT.

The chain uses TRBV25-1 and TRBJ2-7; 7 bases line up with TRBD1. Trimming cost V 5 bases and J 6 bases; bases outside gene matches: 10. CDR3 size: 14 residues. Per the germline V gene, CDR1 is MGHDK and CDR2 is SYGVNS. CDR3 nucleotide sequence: TGTGCCAGCAGTACAACCGACAGGGCCGGCGAGCAGTACTTC. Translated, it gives CASSTTDRAGEQYF.

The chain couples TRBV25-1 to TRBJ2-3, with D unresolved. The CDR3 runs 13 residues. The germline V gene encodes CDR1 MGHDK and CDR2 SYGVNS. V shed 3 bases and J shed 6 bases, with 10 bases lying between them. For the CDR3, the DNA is TGTGCCAGCAGTGAGACCAAGACTGATACGCAGTATTTT. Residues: CASSETKTDTQYF. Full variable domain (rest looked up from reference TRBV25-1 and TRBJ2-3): EADIYQTPRYLVIGTGKKITLECSQTMGHDKMYWYQQDPGMELHLIHYSYGVNSTEKGDLSSESTVSRIRTEHFPLTLESARPSHTSQYLCASSETKTDTQYFGPGTRLTVL.

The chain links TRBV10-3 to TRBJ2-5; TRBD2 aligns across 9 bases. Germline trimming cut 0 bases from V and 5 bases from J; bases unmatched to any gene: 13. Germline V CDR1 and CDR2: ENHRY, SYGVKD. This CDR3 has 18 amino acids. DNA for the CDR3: TGTGCCATCAGTGAGTCCGGGCGACTAGCGGCTTACGGGGAGACCCAGTACTTC. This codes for CAISESGRLAAYGETQYF.

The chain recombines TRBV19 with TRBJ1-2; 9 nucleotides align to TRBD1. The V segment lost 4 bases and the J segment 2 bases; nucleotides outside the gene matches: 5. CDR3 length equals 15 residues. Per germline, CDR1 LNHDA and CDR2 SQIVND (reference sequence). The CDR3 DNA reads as TGTGCCAGTAGTACCGGGACAGGGTACAACTATGGCTACACCTTC. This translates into CASSTGTGYNYGYTF.

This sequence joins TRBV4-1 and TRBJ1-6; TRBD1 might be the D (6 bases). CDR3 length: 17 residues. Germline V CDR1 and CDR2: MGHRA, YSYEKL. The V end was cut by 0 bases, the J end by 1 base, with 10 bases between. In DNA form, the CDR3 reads TGCGCCAGCAGCCAAGAGGGCAGGGGATCCTATAATTCACCCCTCCACTTT. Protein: CASSQEGRGSYNSPLHF.

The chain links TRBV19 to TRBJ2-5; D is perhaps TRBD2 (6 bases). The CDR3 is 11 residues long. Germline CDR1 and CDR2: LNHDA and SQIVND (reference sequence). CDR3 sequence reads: CLGTPQETQYF. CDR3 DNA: TGTTTAGGGACTCCGCAAGAGACCCAGTACTTC. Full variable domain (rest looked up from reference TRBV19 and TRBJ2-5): DGGITQSPKYLFRKEGQNVTLSCEQNLNHDAMYWYRQDPGQGLRLIYYSQIVNDFQKGDIAEGYSVSREKKESFPLTVTSAQKNPTAFYLCLGTPQETQYFGPGTRLLVL.

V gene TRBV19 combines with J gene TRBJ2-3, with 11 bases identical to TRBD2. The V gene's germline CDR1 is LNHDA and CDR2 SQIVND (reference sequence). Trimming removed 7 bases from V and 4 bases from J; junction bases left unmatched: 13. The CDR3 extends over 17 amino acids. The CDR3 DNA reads TGTGCCAGTAACCTACCAGGGCTAGCGGGGGGTGCAGATACGCAGTATTTT. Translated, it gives CASNLPGLAGGADTQYF.

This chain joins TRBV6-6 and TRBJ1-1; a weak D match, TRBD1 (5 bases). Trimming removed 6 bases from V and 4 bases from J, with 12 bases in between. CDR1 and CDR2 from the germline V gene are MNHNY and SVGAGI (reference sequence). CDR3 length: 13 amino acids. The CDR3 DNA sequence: TGTGCCAGCAGGGTGAAGGGGTCCACTGAAGCTTTCTTT. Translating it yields CASRVKGSTEAFF.

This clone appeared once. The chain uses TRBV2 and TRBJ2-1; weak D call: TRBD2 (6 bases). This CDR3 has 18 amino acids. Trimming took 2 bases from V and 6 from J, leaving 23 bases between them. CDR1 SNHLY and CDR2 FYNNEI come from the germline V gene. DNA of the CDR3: TGTGCCAGCAGTGAAAATTTTGTGTACGGGAGTTCAAGCAATGAGCAGTTCTTC. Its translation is CASSENFVYGSSSNEQFF.

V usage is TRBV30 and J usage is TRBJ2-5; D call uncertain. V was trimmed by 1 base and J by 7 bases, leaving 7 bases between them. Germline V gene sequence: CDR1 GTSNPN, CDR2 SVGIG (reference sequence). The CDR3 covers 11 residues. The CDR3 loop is CAWSGPGTQYF. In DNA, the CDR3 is TGTGCCTGGAGTGGCCCGGGGACCCAGTACTTC.

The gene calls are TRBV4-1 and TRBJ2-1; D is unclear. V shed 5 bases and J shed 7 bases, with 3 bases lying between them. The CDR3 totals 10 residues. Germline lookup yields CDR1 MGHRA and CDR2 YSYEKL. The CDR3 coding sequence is TGCGCCAGCAGCGGGAATGAGCAGTTCTTC. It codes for CASSGNEQFF.

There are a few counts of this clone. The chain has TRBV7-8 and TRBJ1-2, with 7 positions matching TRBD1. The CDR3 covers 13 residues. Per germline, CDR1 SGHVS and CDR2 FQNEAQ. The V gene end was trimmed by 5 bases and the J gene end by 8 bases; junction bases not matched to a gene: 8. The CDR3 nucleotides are TGTGCCAGCAGCCACCGACAGGGACACGGCTACACCTTC. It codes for CASSHRQGHGYTF.